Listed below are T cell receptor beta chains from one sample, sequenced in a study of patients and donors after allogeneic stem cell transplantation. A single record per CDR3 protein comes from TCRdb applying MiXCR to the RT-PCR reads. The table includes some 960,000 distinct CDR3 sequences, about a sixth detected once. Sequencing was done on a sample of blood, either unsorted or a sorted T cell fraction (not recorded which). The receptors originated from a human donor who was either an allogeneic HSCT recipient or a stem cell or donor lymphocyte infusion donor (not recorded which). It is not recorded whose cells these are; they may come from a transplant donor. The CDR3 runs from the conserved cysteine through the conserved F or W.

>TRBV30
CAWSWTSGSLNEQFF
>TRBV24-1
CATSASGTQGPGDTQYF
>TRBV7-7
CASSSGLAGGINEQFF
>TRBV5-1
CASSPTQSGSSGRETQYF
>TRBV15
CATRAELANNEQFF
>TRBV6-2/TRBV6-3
CASSYTWDPINEQFF
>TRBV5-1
CASSRDTTNTEAFF
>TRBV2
CASRIQGVGELFF
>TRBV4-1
CASRHLGTSGLYEQYF
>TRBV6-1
CASSMSGTNEKLFF
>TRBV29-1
CSAQMPGRKTETQYF
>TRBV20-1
CSAHKGRTEAFF
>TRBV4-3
CASSQDNGNSPLHF
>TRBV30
CAWSGRVTEAFF
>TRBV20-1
CSALPGTGAEKLFF
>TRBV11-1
CASSLGRGKNLYNEQFF
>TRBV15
CATSRAKGQQETQYF
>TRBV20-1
CSAPRGTGYGNEQFF
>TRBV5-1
CASSGEGRDTQYF
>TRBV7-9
CASSAPGQGSDTEAFF
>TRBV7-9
CASSSGLAGGNTEQFF